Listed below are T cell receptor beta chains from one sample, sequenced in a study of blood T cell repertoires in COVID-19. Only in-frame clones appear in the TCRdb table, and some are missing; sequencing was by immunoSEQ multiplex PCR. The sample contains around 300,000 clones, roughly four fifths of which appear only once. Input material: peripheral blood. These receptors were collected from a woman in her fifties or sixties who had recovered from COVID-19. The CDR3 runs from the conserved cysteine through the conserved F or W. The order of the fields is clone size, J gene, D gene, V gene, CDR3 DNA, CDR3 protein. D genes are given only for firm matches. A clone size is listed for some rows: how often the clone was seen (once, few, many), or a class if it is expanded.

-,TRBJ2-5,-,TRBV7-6,TGTGCCAGCAGCTCCTCGCTCGGGACCCAGTACTTC,CASSSSLGTQYF
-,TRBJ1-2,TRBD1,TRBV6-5,TGTGCCAGCACCTCGGACAGGGAGAACTATGGCTACACCTTC,CASTSDRENYGYTF
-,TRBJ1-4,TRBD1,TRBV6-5,TGTGCCAGCGGGACAGGGAATGAAAAACTGTTTTTT,CASGTGNEKLFF
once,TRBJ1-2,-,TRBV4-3,TGCGCCAGCAGCCGGGGAGCGGGCTACACCTTC,CASSRGAGYTF
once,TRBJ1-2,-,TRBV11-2,TGTGCCAGCAGCTTAAGTGATACAGCCTGGAATTCTAACTATGGCTACACCTTC,CASSLSDTAWNSNYGYTF
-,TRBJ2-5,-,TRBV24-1,TGTGCCACCAGTGATTTGTCGCTCGGGACCCAGTACTTC,CATSDLSLGTQYF
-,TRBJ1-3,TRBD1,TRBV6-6,TGTGCCAGCAGTTATAGACAGGGGGACTCTGGAAACACCATATATTTT,CASSYRQGDSGNTIYF
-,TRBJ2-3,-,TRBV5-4,TGTGCCAGCAGCTTGAAATCCGGTACAGATACGCAGTATTTT,CASSLKSGTDTQYF
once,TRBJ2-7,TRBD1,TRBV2,TGTGCCAGCAGTGAGGTACAGGGGGCCCAGGGAAAGCAGTACTTC,CASSEVQGAQGKQYF
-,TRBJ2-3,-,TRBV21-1,TGTGCCAGCAGCAAAGGGGCAGCTAGCACAGATACGCAGTATTTT,CASSKGAASTDTQYF
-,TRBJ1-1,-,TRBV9,TGTGCCAGCAGCGGGCTCAGTGTCCCAAACACTGAAGCTTTCTTT,CASSGLSVPNTEAFF
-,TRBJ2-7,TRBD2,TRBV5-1,TGCGCCAGCAGCTTGGGGGGGACTAATACGTACGAGCAGTACTTC,CASSLGGTNTYEQYF
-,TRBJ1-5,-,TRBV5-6,TGTGCCAGCAGTACCGGGTTCCAGCCCCAGCATTTT,CASSTGFQPQHF
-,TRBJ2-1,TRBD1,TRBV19,TGTGCCAGTCGGCTTAGACAGGGAGCTAACAATGAGCAGTTCTTC,CASRLRQGANNEQFF
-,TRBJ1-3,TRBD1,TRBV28,TGTGCCAGCAGTTCTAGGGGACAGTCATACTCTGGAAACACCATATATTTT,CASSSRGQSYSGNTIYF
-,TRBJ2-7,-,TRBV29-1,TGCAGCGTTGTCGGTGGTTACGAGCAGTACTTC,CSVVGGYEQYF
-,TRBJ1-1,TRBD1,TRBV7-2,TGTGCCAGCAGCTTAGGAGGCCAGGGGGACACTGAAGCTTTCTTT,CASSLGGQGDTEAFF
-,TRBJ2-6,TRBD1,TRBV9,TGTGCCAGCAGCTTTCCCGGGACAGGGGGCTTCTCTGGGGCCAACGTCCTGACTTTC,CASSFPGTGGFSGANVLTF
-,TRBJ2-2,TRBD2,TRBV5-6,TGTGCCAGCAGCTTGGGGCTAGCGGGAGGGCCGAGCACCGGGGAGCTGTTTTTT,CASSLGLAGGPSTGELFF
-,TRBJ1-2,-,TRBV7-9,TGTGCCAGCAGCTTTGGGCAGGGTCATGGCTACACCTTC,CASSFGQGHGYTF
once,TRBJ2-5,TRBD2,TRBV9,TGTGCCAGCAGCGGACCGGGACTAGCGGGAGTTCAGACCCAGTACTTC,CASSGPGLAGVQTQYF
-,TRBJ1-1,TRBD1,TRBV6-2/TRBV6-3,TGTGCCAGCAGCCCAGACAGGGAGGCTGAAGCTTTCTTT,CASSPDREAEAFF
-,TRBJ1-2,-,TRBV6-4,TGTGCCAGCCCCCCTGGGGGGGCGGACGGCTACACCTTC,CASPPGGADGYTF
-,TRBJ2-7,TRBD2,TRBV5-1,TGCGCCAGCAGCTCGGCGTGGGGGGGTTACGAGCAGTACTTC,CASSSAWGGYEQYF
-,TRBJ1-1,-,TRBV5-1,TGCGCCAGCAGCCCCACGAGAATGAACACTGAAGCTTTCTTT,CASSPTRMNTEAFF
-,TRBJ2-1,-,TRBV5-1,TGCGCCAGCAGCTTAATGGTGTCCGGGTCCGGTCGGGAGCAGTTCTTC,CASSLMVSGSGREQFF
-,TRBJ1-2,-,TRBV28,TGTGCCAGCAGTTCAGGACAGACTTCCTATGGCTACACCTTC,CASSSGQTSYGYTF
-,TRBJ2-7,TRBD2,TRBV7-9,TGTGCCAGCAGCTCCGCGGGGGTCGAGCAGTACTTC,CASSSAGVEQYF
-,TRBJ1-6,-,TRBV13,TGTGCCAGCAGGTCACAGGGTTTTAACTCACCCCTCCACTTT,CASRSQGFNSPLHF
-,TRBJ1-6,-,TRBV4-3,TGCGCCAGCAGCCAAGCCGAAATTGCGAATTCACCCCTCCACTTT,CASSQAEIANSPLHF
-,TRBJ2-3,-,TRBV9,TGTGCCAGCAGCGTCGCTGGCGGGCCTAGCACAGATACGCAGTATTTT,CASSVAGGPSTDTQYF
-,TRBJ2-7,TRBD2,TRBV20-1,TGCAGTGCTAGTCGGTCACTAGCGGCGACCTACGAGCAGTACTTC,CSASRSLAATYEQYF
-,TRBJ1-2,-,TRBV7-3,TGTGCCAGCAGCTGTGGGGCGCCCCGAATAAGATCTAACTATGGCTACACCTTC,CASSCGAPRIRSNYGYTF
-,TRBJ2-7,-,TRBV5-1,TGCGCCAGCAGCTTGGGCGCAGGGAACTACGAGCAGTACTTC,CASSLGAGNYEQYF
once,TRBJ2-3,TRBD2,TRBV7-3,TGTGCCAGCAGCTTATCACTAGCGGGAGCTCCAGATACGCAGTATTTT,CASSLSLAGAPDTQYF
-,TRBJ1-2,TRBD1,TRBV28,TGTGCCAGCAGTTGGGTCGGCGGACAGGCCAACTATGGCTACACCTTC,CASSWVGGQANYGYTF
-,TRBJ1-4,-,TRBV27,TGTGCCAGCAGTGCAACTTCGGTGACTAATGAAAAACTGTTTTTT,CASSATSVTNEKLFF
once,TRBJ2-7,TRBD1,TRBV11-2,TGTGCCAGCAGCCTACATGGGACAGGGGGCTACGAGCAGTACTTC,CASSLHGTGGYEQYF
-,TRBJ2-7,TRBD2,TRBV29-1,TGCAGCGTTGTCCCCACTAGCGGCGAGCAGTACTTC,CSVVPTSGEQYF
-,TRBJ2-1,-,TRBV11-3,TGTGCCAGCAGCCCATCTCCGGGCTACAATGAGCAGTTCTTC,CASSPSPGYNEQFF
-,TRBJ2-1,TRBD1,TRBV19,TGTGCCAGTAGTAGTTCCGGGACAGGGCTAGCTCAGTTCTTC,CASSSSGTGLAQFF
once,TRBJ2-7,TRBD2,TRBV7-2,TGTGCCAGCAGCTTTGCTAGCGGGATTTACGAGCAGTACTTC,CASSFASGIYEQYF
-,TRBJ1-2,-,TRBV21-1,TGTGCCAGCAGCAAAGTTGACAGGGAAAAGGCCTGCTTC,CASSKVDREKACF
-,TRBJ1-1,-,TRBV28,TGTGCCACCACGGACAGATACACTGAAGCTTTCTTT,CATTDRYTEAFF
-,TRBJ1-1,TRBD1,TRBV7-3,TGTGCCAGCAGCTCGTCGGCAGGGGGCTACACTGAAGCTTTCTTT,CASSSSAGGYTEAFF
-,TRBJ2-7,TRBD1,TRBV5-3,TGTGCCAGAAGCTTCCTAATCAAGGACAGGGACTCCTACGAGCAGTACTTC,CARSFLIKDRDSYEQYF
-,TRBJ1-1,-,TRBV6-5,TGTGCCAGCAGGGAGGAAGGGAACACTGAAGCTTTCTTT,CASREEGNTEAFF
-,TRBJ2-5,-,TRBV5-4,TGTGCCAGCAGCTTGGCGTCTAGCGAGACCCAGTACTTC,CASSLASSETQYF
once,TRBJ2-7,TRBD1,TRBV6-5,TGTGCCAGCAGTCAATCCGGGACAGGTCAATACGAGCAGTACTTC,CASSQSGTGQYEQYF
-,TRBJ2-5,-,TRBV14,TGTGCCAGCAGCCCAACGCGGGAGACCCAGTACTTC,CASSPTRETQYF
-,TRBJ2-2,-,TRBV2,TGTGCCAGCAGTGAACTTAAGAACACCGGGGAGCTGTTTTTT,CASSELKNTGELFF
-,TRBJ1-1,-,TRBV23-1,TGCGCCAGCAGTCACAGGAAGGCCACTGAAGCTTTCTTT,CASSHRKATEAFF
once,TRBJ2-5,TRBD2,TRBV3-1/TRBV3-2,TGTGCCAGCAGCCTCTTACGGGGACTAGCGGGGGCAGAGACCCAGTACTTC,CASSLLRGLAGAETQYF
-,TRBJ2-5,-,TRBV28,TGTGCCAGCAGTTCAGGGCGAGAGACCCAGTACTTC,CASSSGRETQYF
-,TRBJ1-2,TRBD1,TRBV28,TGTGCCAGCAGACCGACAGGGGGCGTGGGCTACACCTTC,CASRPTGGVGYTF